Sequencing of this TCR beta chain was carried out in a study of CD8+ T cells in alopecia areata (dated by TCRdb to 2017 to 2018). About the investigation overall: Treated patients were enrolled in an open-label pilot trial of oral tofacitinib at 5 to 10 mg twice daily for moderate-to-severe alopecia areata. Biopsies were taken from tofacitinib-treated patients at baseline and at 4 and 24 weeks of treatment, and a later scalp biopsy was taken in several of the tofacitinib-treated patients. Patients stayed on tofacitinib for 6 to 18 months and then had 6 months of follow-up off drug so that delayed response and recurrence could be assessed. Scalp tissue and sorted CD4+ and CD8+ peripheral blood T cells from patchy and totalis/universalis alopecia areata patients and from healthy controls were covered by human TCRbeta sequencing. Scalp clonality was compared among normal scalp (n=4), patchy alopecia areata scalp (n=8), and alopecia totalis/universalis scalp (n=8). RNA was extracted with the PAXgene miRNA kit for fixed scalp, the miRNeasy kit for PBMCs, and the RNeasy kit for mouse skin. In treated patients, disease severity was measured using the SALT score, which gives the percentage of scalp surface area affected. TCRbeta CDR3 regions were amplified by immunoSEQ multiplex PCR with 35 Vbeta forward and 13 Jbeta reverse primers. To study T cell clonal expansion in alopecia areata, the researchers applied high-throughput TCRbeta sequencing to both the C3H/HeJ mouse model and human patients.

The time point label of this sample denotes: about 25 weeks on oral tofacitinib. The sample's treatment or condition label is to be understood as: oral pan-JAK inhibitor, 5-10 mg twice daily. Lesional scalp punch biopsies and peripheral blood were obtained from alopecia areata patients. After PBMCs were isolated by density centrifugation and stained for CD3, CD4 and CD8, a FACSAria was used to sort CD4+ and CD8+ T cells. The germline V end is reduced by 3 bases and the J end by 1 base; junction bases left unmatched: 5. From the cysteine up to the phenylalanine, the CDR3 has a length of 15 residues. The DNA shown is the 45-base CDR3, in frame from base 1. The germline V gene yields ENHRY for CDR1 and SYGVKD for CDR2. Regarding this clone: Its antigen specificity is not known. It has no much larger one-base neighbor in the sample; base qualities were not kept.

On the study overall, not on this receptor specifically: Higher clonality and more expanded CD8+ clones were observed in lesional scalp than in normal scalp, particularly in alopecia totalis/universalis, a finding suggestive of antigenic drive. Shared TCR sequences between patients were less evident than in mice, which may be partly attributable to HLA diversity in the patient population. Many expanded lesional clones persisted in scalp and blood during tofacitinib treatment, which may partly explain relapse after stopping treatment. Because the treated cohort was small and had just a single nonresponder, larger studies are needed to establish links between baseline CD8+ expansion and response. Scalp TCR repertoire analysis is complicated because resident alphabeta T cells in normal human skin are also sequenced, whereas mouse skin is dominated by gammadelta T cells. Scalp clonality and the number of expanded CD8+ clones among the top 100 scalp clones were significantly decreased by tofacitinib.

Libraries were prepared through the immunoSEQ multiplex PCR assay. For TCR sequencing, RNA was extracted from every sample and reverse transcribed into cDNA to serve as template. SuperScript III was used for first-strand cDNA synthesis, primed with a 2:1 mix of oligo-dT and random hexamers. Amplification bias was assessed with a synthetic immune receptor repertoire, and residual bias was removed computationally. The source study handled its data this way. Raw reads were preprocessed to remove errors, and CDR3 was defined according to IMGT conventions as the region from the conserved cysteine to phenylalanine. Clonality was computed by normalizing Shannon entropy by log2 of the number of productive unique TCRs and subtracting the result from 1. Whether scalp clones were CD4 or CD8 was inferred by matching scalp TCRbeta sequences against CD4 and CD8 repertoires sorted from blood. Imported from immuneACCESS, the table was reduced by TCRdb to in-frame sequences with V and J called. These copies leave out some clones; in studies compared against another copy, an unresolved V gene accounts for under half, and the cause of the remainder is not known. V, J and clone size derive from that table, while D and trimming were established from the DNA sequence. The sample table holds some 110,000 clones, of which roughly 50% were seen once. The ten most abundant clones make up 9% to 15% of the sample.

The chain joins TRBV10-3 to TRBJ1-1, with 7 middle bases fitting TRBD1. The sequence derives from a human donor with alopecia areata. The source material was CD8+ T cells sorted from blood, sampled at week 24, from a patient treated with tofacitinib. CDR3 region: CAISDPEGANTEAFF. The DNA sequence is TGTGCCATCAGTGACCCCGAGGGGGCGAACACTGAAGCTTTCTTT.